Listed here are 4 T cell receptor beta chains from one sample, sequenced in a study of T-cell reconstitution after alpha-beta-depleted transplantation in children. Molecular barcoding with unique molecular identifiers was used for the TCRbeta library. MiXCR was run by TCRdb on the PCR reads, yielding one entry per CDR3 protein. This sample has hundreds of thousands of distinct CDR3 sequences; around 13% occur once, and the top ten carry roughly 0.77%. The sequenced sample was PBMCs, obtained before TCRalphabeta/CD19-depleted stem cell transplant. Source of these receptors: a girl between 2 and 10 years old with congenital amegakaryocytic thrombocytopenia, due to receive a stem cell transplant.

The sample holds many counts of this clonotype. The chain joins TRBV29-1 to TRBJ2-1; TRBD2 matches 8 bases. CDR3 size: 15 residues. The V segment lost 2 bases and the J segment 9 bases; nucleotides outside the gene matches: 12. Germline assignment: CDR1 SQVTM and CDR2 ANQGSEA. The CDR3 region has the DNA TGCAGCGTTGAATCGGCGGGAGGCCAGATAGGTGAGCAGTTCTTC. Encoded protein: CSVESAGGQIGEQFF.

The CDR3 loop reads CATSRDPSGWTTYNEQFF. In DNA, the CDR3 is TGTGCCACCAGCAGAGACCCTAGCGGGTGGACGACCTACAATGAGCAGTTCTTC. The chain carries TRBV15 and TRBJ2-1, with TRBD2 identical over 8 bases. This CDR3 spans 18 amino acids. Germline CDR1 reads LNHNV; CDR2 reads YYDKDF (reference sequence). Trimming took 0 bases from V and 2 from J; bases not matched to a gene: 9.

The CDR3 spells CASSELTETDYEQYF. CDR3 DNA: TGCGCCAGCAGTGAGTTAACTGAAACGGACTACGAGCAGTACTTC. The rearrangement uses TRBV10-2 and TRBJ2-7, with D unclear. The CDR3 contains 15 residues. V was trimmed by 1 base and J by 3 bases, leaving 13 bases between them. Germline loops: CDR1 WSHSY, CDR2 SAAADI.

This clonotype was observed many times. The chain joins TRBV20-1 to TRBJ2-3; D tentatively reads TRBD1 or TRBD2 (5 bases each). This CDR3 comprises 14 residues. CDR1 is DFQATT, CDR2 SNEGSKA, per germline (reference sequence). Trimming removed 1 base at V and 2 bases at J, with 10 bases between. CDR3: CSARVGVATDTQYF. The CDR3 DNA sequence: TGCAGTGCTAGAGTGGGGGTGGCCACAGATACGCAGTATTTT.